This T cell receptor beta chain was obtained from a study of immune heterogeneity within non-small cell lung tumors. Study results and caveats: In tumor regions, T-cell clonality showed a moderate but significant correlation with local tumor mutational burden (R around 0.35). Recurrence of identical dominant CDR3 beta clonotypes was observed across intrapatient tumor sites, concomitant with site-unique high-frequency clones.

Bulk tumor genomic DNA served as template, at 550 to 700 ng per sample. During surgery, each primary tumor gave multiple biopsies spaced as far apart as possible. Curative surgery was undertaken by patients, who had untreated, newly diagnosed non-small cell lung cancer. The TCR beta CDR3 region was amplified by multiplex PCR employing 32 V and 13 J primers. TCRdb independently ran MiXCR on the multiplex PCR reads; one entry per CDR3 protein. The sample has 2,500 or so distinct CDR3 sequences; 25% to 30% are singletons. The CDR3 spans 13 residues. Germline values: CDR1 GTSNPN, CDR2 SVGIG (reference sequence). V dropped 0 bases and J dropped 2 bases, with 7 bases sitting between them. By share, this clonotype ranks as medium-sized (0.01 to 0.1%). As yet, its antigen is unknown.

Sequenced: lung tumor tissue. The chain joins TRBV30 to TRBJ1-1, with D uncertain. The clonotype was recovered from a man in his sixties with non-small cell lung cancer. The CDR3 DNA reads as TGTGCCTGGAGTGTGGCAGAAAACACTGAAGCTTTCTTT. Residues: CAWSVAENTEAFF.